This T cell receptor beta chain was identified during a study of cytomegalovirus exposure and HLA in healthy donors. About this clone: As yet, its antigen is unknown.

Study-wide results and caveats: The analysis excluded some indistinguishable V segments, including TRBV6-2 and TRBV6-3. What TCR beta sequences reportedly achieved was accurate prediction of HLA-A and HLA-B alleles in most subjects.

PCR amplification relied on 60 Vbeta primers (plus 13 Jbeta primers). The protocol was immunoSEQ multiplex PCR, while the TCRdb copy is restricted to in-frame clones and leaves out a portion. The sample has more than 110,000 clones; over 75% are singletons. CDR3 length: 16 amino acids. CDR1 SGDLS and CDR2 YYNGEE come from the germline V gene. The trim removed 0 bases at V and 1 base at J, leaving 6 bases unmatched. This sequence originates from a man over 45 in good health and CMV-seronegative. The V and J genes are TRBV9 and TRBJ1-1; 7 nucleotides agree with TRBD1. The sample taken for sequencing was PBMCs. In DNA, the CDR3 is TGTGCCAGCAGCGTAGGTACCCGACAGGGGAACACTGAAGCTTTCTTT. Amino acids: CASSVGTRQGNTEAFF.